Below are 17 T cell receptor beta chains sequenced from a single sample in a study of cytomegalovirus exposure and HLA in healthy donors. The PCR contained 60 Vbeta and 13 Jbeta primers. Some clones are missing from TCRdb's copy, which holds only in-frame ones; the method was immunoSEQ multiplex PCR. The sample records 130,000 to 150,000 clones, over 60% being singletons. Sequencing input: PBMCs. The origin of the receptors is a middle-aged man in good health and CMV-seropositive.

The CDR3 nucleotides are TGTGCCAGCTCCAGGGGCACCGGGGAGCTGTTTTTT. It is translated as CASSRGTGELFF. The V call is TRBV2, the J call TRBJ2-2; D might be TRBD1 (6 bases). CDR3 length: 12 amino acids. Germline assignment: CDR1 SNHLY and CDR2 FYNNEI. Trimming removed 8 bases at V and 4 bases at J, with 8 bases between.

As regards this clone: A junction boundary mismatches the germline segment, possibly from a read error. The chain links TRBV4-3 to TRBJ2-2; D call uncertain. CDR3 length: 15 amino acids. Per the germline V gene, CDR1 is LGHNA and CDR2 is YSLEER. The CDR3 DNA reads as TGCGCCAGCAGCCGCGGCCCTCAAGGAGCCGGTGAGCTGTTTTTT. Translation gives CASSRGPQGAGELFF.

This chain's CDR3 is CASSEELAGRYEQYF. For the CDR3, the DNA is TGTGCCAGCAGTGAAGAACTAGCGGGTCGCTACGAGCAGTACTTC. This chain connects TRBV6-1 to TRBJ2-7; 9 positions agree with TRBD2. V was pared by 1 base and J by 3 bases, with 4 bases of the junction left unmatched. Per germline, CDR1 MNHNS and CDR2 SASEGT. The CDR3 is made up of 15 amino acids.

This rearrangement joins TRBV6-1 to TRBJ2-7; D gene ambiguous. Germline lookup yields CDR1 MNHNS and CDR2 SASEGT. The CDR3 is 13 residues long. V was clipped by 8 bases and J by 4 bases, with 15 bases between them. This CDR3 is CASGPQLFYEQYF. Here the CDR3 DNA reads TGTGCCAGCGGGCCCCAGCTTTTTTACGAGCAGTACTTC.

V usage is TRBV28 and J usage is TRBJ1-2, with TRBD1 matching 8 bases. V lost 7 bases to trimming and J lost 5 bases; unmatched junction nucleotides: 6. This CDR3 region has 13 residues. Germline-derived CDR1 and CDR2 are MDHEN and SYDVKM. In DNA form, the CDR3 reads TGTGCCAGCAAAGGACAGGGTCTTTATGGCTACACCTTC. Encoded protein: CASKGQGLYGYTF.

The genes are TRBV7-8 and TRBJ1-1; tentative D call: TRBD1 (6 bases). Per the germline V gene, CDR1 is SGHVS and CDR2 is FQNEAQ. The CDR3 covers 14 residues. V gave up 3 bases and J gave up 6 bases, with 14 bases separating them. The chain's CDR3 is CASSLGGARAEAFF. The CDR3 nucleotides read TGTGCCAGCAGCTTGGGGGGGGCGCGGGCTGAAGCTTTCTTT.

The rearrangement joins TRBV6-4 to TRBJ1-6; 9 nucleotides match TRBD1. The ends lost 6 bases at V and 8 bases at J; junction bases unmatched: 5. In germline, CDR1 is MRHNA, CDR2 SNTAGT. The CDR3 length is 14 residues. CDR3 bases: TGTGCCAGCAGCGGGACAGGGTGGGATTCACCCCTCCACTTT. This encodes CASSGTGWDSPLHF.

In its sample, this clone was seen a few times. The chain joins TRBV6-5 to TRBJ2-7, with D hard to call. Trimming took 7 bases from V and 4 from J, leaving 17 bases between them. The CDR3 totals 14 residues. Germline loops: CDR1 MNHEY, CDR2 SVGAGI. The CDR3 is CASMVEVHPYEQYF. CDR3 sequence (DNA): TGTGCCAGCATGGTAGAAGTTCACCCTTACGAGCAGTACTTC.

The chain links TRBV27 to TRBJ2-7, with D tentatively TRBD1 (6 bases). V was cut by 8 bases and J by 1 base, with 21 bases left in between. There are 16 residues in the CDR3. In germline, CDR1 is MNHEY, CDR2 SMNVEV (reference sequence). CDR3 nucleotide sequence: TGTGCCAGCCAGGAGCCTTCGGACAGCGTATCCTACGAGCAGTACTTC. Its protein product is CASQEPSDSVSYEQYF.

This chain joins TRBV5-8 and TRBJ1-2; D is possibly TRBD1 (6 bases). CDR1 and CDR2 from the germline V gene are SGHTS and YDEGEE. V lost 2 bases to trimming and J lost 5 bases, with 13 bases between them. The CDR3 extends over 14 amino acids. The CDR3 here is CASSFGRGMYGYTF. In DNA form, the CDR3 reads TGTGCCAGCAGCTTCGGCAGGGGAATGTATGGCTACACCTTC.

This chain uses TRBV2 with TRBJ1-5; 11 nucleotides align to TRBD1. In germline, CDR1 is SNHLY, CDR2 FYNNEI. V dropped 6 bases and J dropped 8; count of bases not matched to a gene: 6. This CDR3 is built from 14 residues. CDR3 sequence reads: CASSGTGGIEPQHF. CDR3 sequence (DNA): TGTGCCAGCAGCGGGACAGGGGGAATTGAGCCCCAGCATTTT.

The rearrangement joins TRBV7-3 to TRBJ2-1; no clear D. CDR3 size: 13 residues. Trimming pared 5 bases from V and 8 bases from J, leaving 13 bases between. Germline values: CDR1 SGHTA, CDR2 FQGTGA. In nucleotides, the CDR3 is TGTGCCAGCAGCACCCTGAGCGAAGATGAGCAGTTCTTC. This codes for CASSTLSEDEQFF.

The V and J genes are TRBV13 and TRBJ2-1; D may be TRBD1 (5 bases). The CDR3 is 16 residues long. The V end was cut by 7 bases, the J end by 0 bases, with 16 bases between. Germline V gene lookup returns CDR1 PRHDT and CDR2 FYEKMQ (reference sequence). The CDR3 region has the DNA TGTGCCAGCAATCTTGGGGCGCCTGCCTCCTACAATGAGCAGTTCTTC. Amino acids: CASNLGAPASYNEQFF.

The chain is built from TRBV5-4 and TRBJ2-1, with 11 positions matching TRBD2. Germline-derived CDR1 and CDR2 are SGHNT and YYREEE (reference sequence). V lost 4 bases to trimming and J lost 4 bases; unmatched junction nucleotides: 7. The CDR3 is made up of 16 amino acids. The CDR3 nucleotides read TGTGCCAGCAGCCCGTCACTAGCGGGAGAGTACAATGAGCAGTTCTTC. Protein product: CASSPSLAGEYNEQFF.

The rearrangement joins TRBV6-6 to TRBJ1-5; D possibly corresponds to TRBD1 (6 bases). Trimming removed 5 bases at V and 6 bases at J, with 14 bases between. There are 14 residues in the CDR3. CDR1 and CDR2 (germline): MNHNY, SVGAGI (reference sequence). Written as DNA, the CDR3 is TGTGCCAGCAGTGGGGTGGGGGCCAGTCAGCCCCAGCATTTT. Protein sequence: CASSGVGASQPQHF.

This chain uses TRBV2 with TRBJ2-7; no definite D call. With 11 bases removed from V and 4 bases from J, the gap between germline ends came to 12 bases. The CDR3 is made up of 11 amino acids. The V gene's germline CDR1 is SNHLY and CDR2 FYNNEI. CDR3 in amino acids: CAGRSPYEQYF. The DNA of the CDR3 is TGTGCCGGCCGGAGTCCGTACGAGCAGTACTTC.

There are a few counts of this clone. J is TRBJ1-3 and V is TRBV30; no clear D. Germline-derived CDR1 and CDR2 are GTSNPN and SVGIG (reference sequence). V was shortened by 4 bases and J by 2 bases, with 15 bases between the two germline ends. CDR3 size: 15 residues. The CDR3 loop is CAWTVRAGPGNTIYF. The CDR3 DNA follows: TGTGCCTGGACAGTGAGGGCCGGCCCTGGAAACACCATATATTTT. Looking up the rest from reference TRBV30 and TRBJ1-3 gives the full variable domain: SQTIHQWPATLVQPVGSPLSLECTVEGTSNPNLYWYRQAAGRGLQLLFYSVGIGQISSEVPQNLSASRPQDRQFILSSKKLLLSDSGFYLCAWTVRAGPGNTIYFGEGSWLTVV.